The present entry profiles one TCR beta chain with its context. Its antigen has not been determined. No base qualities exist here, and no much larger clone lies one base off it. The sample is drawn from a study of patients and donors after allogeneic stem cell transplantation (TCRdb year 2020). Library preparation was by RT-PCR. The reads were generated on a NextSeq 550. The public reads were reprocessed in TCRdb via fastp at Q25 and MiXCR, keeping in-frame beta chains. A single entry per CDR3 protein holds the most common genes and DNA from its merged rows. The sample includes about 70,000 distinct CDR3 sequences, with approximately 26% observed a single time. About a quarter of the sample comes from the top ten. The CDR3 goes from the cysteine to the phenylalanine over 15 residues. Of the read, only the CDR3 DNA is kept; its 45 bases are in frame from base 1. Trimming takes 2 bases from V and 5 bases from J, and the germline ends sit 12 bases apart.

The V and J segments used are TRBV12-3 or TRBV12-4 and TRBJ1-4, with a tentative D gene TRBD1 over 5 matching bases. Sequences were obtained from blood, either unsorted or a sorted T cell fraction (not recorded which). This TCR came from a human donor who was either an allogeneic HSCT recipient or a stem cell or donor lymphocyte infusion donor (not recorded which). It is not recorded whose cells these are; they may come from a transplant donor. Here the CDR3 is given as CASSLFTGGNEKLFF. Here is the DNA: TGTGCCAGCAGTTTATTTACTGGGGGAAATGAAAAACTGTTTTTT.